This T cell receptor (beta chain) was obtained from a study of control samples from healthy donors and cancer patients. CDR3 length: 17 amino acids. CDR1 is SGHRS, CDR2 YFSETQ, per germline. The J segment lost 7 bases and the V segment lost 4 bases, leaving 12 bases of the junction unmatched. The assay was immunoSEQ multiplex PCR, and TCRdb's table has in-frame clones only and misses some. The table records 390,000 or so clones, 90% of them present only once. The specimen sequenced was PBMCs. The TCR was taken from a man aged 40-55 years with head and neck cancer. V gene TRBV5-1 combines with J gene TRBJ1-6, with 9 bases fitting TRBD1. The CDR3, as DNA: TGCGCCAGCAGCACGCCCTCTCCGGGACAGGGAAATTCACCCCTCCACTTT. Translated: CASSTPSPGQGNSPLHF.